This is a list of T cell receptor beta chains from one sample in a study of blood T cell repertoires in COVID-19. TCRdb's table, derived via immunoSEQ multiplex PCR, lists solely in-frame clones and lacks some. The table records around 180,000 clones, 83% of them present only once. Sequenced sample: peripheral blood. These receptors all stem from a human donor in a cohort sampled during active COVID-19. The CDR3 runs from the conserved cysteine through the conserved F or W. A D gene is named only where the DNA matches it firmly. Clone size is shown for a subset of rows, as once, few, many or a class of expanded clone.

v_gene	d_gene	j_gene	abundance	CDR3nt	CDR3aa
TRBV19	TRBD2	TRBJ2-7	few	TGTGCCAGCTCCACGACTAGCGGGAACTACGAGCAGTACTTC	CASSTTSGNYEQYF
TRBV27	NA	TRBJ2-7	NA	TGTGCCAGCAGTTCGAGCTCCTACGAGCAGTACTTC	CASSSSSYEQYF
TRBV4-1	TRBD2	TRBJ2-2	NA	TGCGCCAGCAGCCTGAATAGCGGGACGAACACCGGGGAGCTGTTTTTT	CASSLNSGTNTGELFF
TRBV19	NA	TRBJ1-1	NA	TGTGCCAGTAGTAACTACATGAACACTGAAGCTTTCTTT	CASSNYMNTEAFF
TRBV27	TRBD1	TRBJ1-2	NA	TGTGCCAGCAGTTTCAGGGGGCGAGGTGGCTACACCTTC	CASSFRGRGGYTF
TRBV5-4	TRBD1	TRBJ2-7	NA	TGTGCCAGCAGCTTCCGACAGGGATCGGGCGAGCAGTACTTC	CASSFRQGSGEQYF
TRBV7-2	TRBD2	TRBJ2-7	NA	TGTGCCAGCAGCCCCCCCGGCGGGAGGGACGACGAGCAGTACTTC	CASSPPGGRDDEQYF
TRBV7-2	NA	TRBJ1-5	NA	TGTGCCAGCAGCTCTCCCCTCGCGCTGGGCAATCAGCCCCAGCATTTT	CASSSPLALGNQPQHF
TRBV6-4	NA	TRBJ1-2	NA	TGTGCCAGCAGTGACTCGACGCCAGGGGAGAGCTATGGCTACACCTTC	CASSDSTPGESYGYTF
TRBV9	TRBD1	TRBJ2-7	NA	TGTGCCAGCAGCGTAGTGGGACAGCCGACCTACGAGCAGTACTTC	CASSVVGQPTYEQYF
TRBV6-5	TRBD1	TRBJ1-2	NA	TGTGCCACTCACCCGGGACAGTCTTATGGCTACACCTTC	CATHPGQSYGYTF
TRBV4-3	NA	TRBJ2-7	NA	TGCGCCAGCAGCCAAGATCAAGGCGGTTCGCAGTACTTC	CASSQDQGGSQYF
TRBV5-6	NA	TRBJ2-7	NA	TGTGCCAGCAGCTTTGGGGCAGGCTCCTACGAGCAGTACTTC	CASSFGAGSYEQYF
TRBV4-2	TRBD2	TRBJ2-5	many	TGTGCCAGCAGCCAAGATCTAGCGGGAGGCCCTACACAAGAGACCCAGTACTTC	CASSQDLAGGPTQETQYF
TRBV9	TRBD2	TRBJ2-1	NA	TGTGCCAGCAGCGTAGGGACTAGCTCCTACAATGAGCAGTTCTTC	CASSVGTSSYNEQFF
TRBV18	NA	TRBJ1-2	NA	TGTGCCAGCTCACCACCCCACAGGAACTATGGCTACACCTTC	CASSPPHRNYGYTF
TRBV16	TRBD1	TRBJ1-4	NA	TGTGCCAGCAGCGCACTCCACGGGACAGATGAAAAACTGTTTTTT	CASSALHGTDEKLFF
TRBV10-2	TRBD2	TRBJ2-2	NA	TGCGCCAGCAGTGAGTCAGGCGGGGGTAACACCGGGGAGCTGTTTTTT	CASSESGGGNTGELFF
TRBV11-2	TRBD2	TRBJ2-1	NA	TGTGCCAGCAGCTTAGTCCGGACTAGCGGGAGATACCGGGGGCAGTTCTTC	CASSLVRTSGRYRGQFF
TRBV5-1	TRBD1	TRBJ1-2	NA	TGCGCCAGCAGCCCGGGACAGGATTATGGCTACACCTTC	CASSPGQDYGYTF
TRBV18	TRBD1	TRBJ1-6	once	TGTGCCAGCTCGGCACCGGGACAGAGTTCTTCACCCCTCCACTTT	CASSAPGQSSSPLHF
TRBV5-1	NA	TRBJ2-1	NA	TGCGCCAGCAGCCACACGACAGGAACCACCTACAATGAGCAGTTCTTC	CASSHTTGTTYNEQFF
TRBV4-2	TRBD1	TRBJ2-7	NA	TGTGCCAGCAGCCAAGACGACAGGGTGGCCTCCGAGCAGTACTTC	CASSQDDRVASEQYF
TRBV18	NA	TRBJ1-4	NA	TGTGCCAGCTCACCAGGGGGACTTCAGAATGAAAAACTGTTTTTT	CASSPGGLQNEKLFF
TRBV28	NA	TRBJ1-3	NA	TGTGCCAGCAGTTTAGGGCAGCTGGGTGGAAACACCATATATTTT	CASSLGQLGGNTIYF
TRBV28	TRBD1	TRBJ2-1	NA	TGTGCCGGCATTAAAGCAGGGGGCAGCTCGAATGAGCAGTTCTTC	CAGIKAGGSSNEQFF
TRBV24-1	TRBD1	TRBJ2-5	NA	TGTGCCACCAGTGACCCGGGACAGGGGAGAGAGACCCAGTACTTC	CATSDPGQGRETQYF
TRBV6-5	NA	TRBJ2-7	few	TGTGCCAGCAGTTACTCTATTACTGCCTACGAGCAGTACTTC	CASSYSITAYEQYF
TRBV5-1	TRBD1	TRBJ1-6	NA	TGCGCCAGCAGCCCGGCGGGACAGAATGATAATTCACCCCTCCACTTT	CASSPAGQNDNSPLHF
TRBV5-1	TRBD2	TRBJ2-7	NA	TGCGCCAGCAGCTTAGCGGGAGGGTACTACGAGCAGTACTTC	CASSLAGGYYEQYF
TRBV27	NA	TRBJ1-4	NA	TGTGCCAGCAGTACTACTCCTAAGACTCGAAACCCTGAAAAACTGTTTTTT	CASSTTPKTRNPEKLFF
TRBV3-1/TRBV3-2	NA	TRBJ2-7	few	TGTGCCAGCAGTACAGGGACAGAGCAGTACTTC	CASSTGTEQYF